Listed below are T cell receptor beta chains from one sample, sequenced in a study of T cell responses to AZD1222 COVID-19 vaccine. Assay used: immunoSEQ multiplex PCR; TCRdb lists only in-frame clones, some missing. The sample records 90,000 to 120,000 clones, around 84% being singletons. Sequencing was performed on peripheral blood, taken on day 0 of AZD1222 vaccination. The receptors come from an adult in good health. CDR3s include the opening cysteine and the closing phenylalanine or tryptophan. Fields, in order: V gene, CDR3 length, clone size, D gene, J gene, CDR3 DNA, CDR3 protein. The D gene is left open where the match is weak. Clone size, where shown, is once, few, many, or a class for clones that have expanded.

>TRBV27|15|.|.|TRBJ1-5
TGTGCCAGCAGAGGGGGGGTTCGGTTGGATCAGCCCCAGCATTTT
CASRGGVRLDQPQHF
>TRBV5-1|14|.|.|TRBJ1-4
TGCGCCAGCAGCCTGAAGGTTCAGGATGAAAAACTGTTTTTT
CASSLKVQDEKLFF
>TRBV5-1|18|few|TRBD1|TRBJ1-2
TGCGCCAGCAGCCCCCAACCGGGACAGGGAGGAGTAAGCTATGGCTACACCTTC
CASSPQPGQGGVSYGYTF
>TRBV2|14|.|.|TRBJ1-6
TGTGCCAGCAGTGAACGTCAGGGCGGTTCACCCCTCCACTTT
CASSERQGGSPLHF
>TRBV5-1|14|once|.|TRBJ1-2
TGCGCCAGCAGCTTGGAGTCATCGGTGGAAGGCTACACCTTC
CASSLESSVEGYTF
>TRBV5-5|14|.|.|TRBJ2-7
TGTGCCAGCAGCGGGGGCCCTCTGGGGGACGAGCAGTACTTC
CASSGGPLGDEQYF
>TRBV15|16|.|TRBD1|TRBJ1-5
TGTGCCACCAGCAGAGGGGGACAGGGGATTAATCAGCCCCAGCATTTT
CATSRGGQGINQPQHF
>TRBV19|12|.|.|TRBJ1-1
TGTGCCAGTGGGAACAGGGCTTACGAAGCTTTCTTT
CASGNRAYEAFF
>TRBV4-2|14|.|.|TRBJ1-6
TGTGCCAGCAGCCAAGGGGGCCACTATTCACCCCTCCACTTT
CASSQGGHYSPLHF
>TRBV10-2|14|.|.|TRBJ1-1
TGCGCCAGCAGGATGCAGGGGATTTACACTGAAGCTTTCTTT
CASRMQGIYTEAFF
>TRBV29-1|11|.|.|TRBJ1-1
TGCAGCGTTCTACCTGGACAGGAAGCTTTCTTT
CSVLPGQEAFF
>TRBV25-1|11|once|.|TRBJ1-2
TGTGCCAGCAGTGGGGCCCTGGCGGTGGCCTTC
CASSGALAVAF
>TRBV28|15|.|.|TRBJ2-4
TGTGCCAGCAGTCGAGATACAGGGCTTAGGGACATTCAGTACTTC
CASSRDTGLRDIQYF
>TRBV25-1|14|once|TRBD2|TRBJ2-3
TGTGCCAGCAGTGACCCAGCGGGACCGGATACGCAGTATTTT
CASSDPAGPDTQYF
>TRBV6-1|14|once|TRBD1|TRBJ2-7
TGTGCCAGCAGTGAAAGGGACAGTACCTACGAGCAGTACTTC
CASSERDSTYEQYF
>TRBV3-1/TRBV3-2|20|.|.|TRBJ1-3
TGTGCCAGCAGCCCAAGAGGCAGGGGAATTAACGCTGGGTCTGGAAACACCATATATTTT
CASSPRGRGINAGSGNTIYF
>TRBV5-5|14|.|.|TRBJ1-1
TGTGCCAGCAGCTTGGAGGTAGGGAGGACTGAAGCTTTCTTT
CASSLEVGRTEAFF
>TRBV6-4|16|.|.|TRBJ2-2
TGTGCCAGCAGTCCTCACGACGTTGGGAACACCGGGGAGCTGTTTTTT
CASSPHDVGNTGELFF
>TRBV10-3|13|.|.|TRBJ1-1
TGTGCCATCAGTGATCAGGGTGGCACTGAAGCTTTCTTT
CAISDQGGTEAFF
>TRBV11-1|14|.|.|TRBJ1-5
TGTGCCAGCAGCTTAGGTCAGCCCAATCAGCCCCAGCATTTT
CASSLGQPNQPQHF
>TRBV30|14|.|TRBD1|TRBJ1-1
TGTGCCTGGAGTGCAGGACAGGGGAACACTGAAGCTTTCTTT
CAWSAGQGNTEAFF
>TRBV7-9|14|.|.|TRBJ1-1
TGTGCCAGCAGCCTCGCCCTATCGGACACTGAAGCTTTCTTT
CASSLALSDTEAFF
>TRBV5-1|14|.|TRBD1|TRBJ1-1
TGCGCCAGCAGCAGGGGACAGGAGAACACTGAAGCTTTCTTT
CASSRGQENTEAFF
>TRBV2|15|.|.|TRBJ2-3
TGTGCCAGCAGTGAACCCGTGAAGTTCACAGATACGCAGTATTTT
CASSEPVKFTDTQYF
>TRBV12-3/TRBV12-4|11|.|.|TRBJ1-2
TGTGCCAGCAGACAAAACTATGGCTACACCTTC
CASRQNYGYTF
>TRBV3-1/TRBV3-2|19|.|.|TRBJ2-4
TGTGCCAGCAGACCGCGAGCTATGGGTAAACTACTAGCCAAAAACATTCAGTACTTC
CASRPRAMGKLLAKNIQYF
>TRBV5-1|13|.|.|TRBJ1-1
TGCGCCACCCGTTGGGCGGGGAACACTGAAGCTTTCTTT
CATRWAGNTEAFF
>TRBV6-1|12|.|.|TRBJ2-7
TGTGCCAGCAGTGAAACGTCCTACGAGCAGTACTTC
CASSETSYEQYF
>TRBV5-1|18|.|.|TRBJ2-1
TGCGCCAGCGTTTGGGGGGGCTTCCCGATCGGCTCCTACAATGAGCAGTTCTTC
CASVWGGFPIGSYNEQFF
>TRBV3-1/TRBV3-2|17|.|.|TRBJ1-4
TGTGCCAGCAGCCAAGGGCCGACGGTGGGCAGGAGTGAAAAACTGTTTTTT
CASSQGPTVGRSEKLFF
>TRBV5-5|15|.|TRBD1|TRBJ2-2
TGTGCCAGCAGCTTAGGACAGGGGGCTACCGGGGAGCTGTTTTTT
CASSLGQGATGELFF
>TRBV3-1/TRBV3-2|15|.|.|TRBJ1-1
TGTGCCAGCAGCCAAGGCGACAGCCCGAACACTGAAGCTTTCTTT
CASSQGDSPNTEAFF
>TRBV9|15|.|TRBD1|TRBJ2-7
TGTGCCAGCAGCGTAGGGACAGGGGGTCTATACGAGCAGTACTTC
CASSVGTGGLYEQYF
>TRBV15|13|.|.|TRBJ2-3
TGTGCCACCAGCAGAGATTTCCGCGATACGCAGTATTTT
CATSRDFRDTQYF
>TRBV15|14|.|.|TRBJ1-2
TGTGCCACCAGCAGAGATAGTTTCAACTATGGCTACACCTTC
CATSRDSFNYGYTF
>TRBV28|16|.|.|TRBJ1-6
TGTGCCAGCAGTTTAAGGAGTGGGCCAGGGCATTCACCCCTCCACTTT
CASSLRSGPGHSPLHF
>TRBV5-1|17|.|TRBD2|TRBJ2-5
TGCGCCAGCAGCTCTCCGGGGAAGCGGGGGGAACAAGAGACCCAGTACTTC
CASSSPGKRGEQETQYF
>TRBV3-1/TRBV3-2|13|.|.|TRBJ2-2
TGTGCCAGCAGCAGAGGGGGAACCGGGGAGCTGTTTTTT
CASSRGGTGELFF
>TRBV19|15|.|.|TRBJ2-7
TGTGCCAGTAGTATTTTCCCCCAGGGGTCCTACGAGCAGTACTTC
CASSIFPQGSYEQYF
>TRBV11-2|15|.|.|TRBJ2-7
TGTGCCAGCAGCTTAGATCTCGACGGCTCCTACGAGCAGTACTTC
CASSLDLDGSYEQYF
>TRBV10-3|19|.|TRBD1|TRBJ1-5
TGTGCCATCAGTGAGTCGATGGGACAGGGTTTAGGTAGCAATCAGCCCCAGCATTTT
CAISESMGQGLGSNQPQHF
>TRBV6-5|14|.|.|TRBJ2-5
TGTGCCAGCAGCCACACTGGGGGCCAGGAGACCCAGTACTTC
CASSHTGGQETQYF
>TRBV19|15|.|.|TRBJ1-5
TGTGCCAGTAGTACCTTATTCCGGGGGAATCAGCCCCAGCATTTT
CASSTLFRGNQPQHF
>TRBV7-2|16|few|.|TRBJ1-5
TGTGCCAGCAGCTTATTCTCGGAGGGAAGCAATCAGCCCCAGCATTTT
CASSLFSEGSNQPQHF
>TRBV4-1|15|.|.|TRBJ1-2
TGCGCCAGCAGCCAAGATCCAAGACCCGCAGACGGCTACACCTTC
CASSQDPRPADGYTF
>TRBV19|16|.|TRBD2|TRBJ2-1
TGTGCCAGTTCTCAAGCCGGGACTAGCGGGTATGAGGAGCAGTTCTTC
CASSQAGTSGYEEQFF